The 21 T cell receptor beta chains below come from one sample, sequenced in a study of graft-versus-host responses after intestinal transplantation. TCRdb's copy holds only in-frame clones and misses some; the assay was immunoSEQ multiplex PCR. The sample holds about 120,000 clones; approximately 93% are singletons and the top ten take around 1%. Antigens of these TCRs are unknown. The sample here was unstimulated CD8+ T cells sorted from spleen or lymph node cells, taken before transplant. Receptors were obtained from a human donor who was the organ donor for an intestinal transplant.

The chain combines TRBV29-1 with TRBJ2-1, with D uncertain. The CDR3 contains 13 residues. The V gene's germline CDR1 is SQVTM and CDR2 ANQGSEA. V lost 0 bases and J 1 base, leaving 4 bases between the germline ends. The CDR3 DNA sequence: TGCAGCGTTGAAGAGACATCCTACAATGAGCAGTTCTTC. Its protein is CSVEETSYNEQFF.

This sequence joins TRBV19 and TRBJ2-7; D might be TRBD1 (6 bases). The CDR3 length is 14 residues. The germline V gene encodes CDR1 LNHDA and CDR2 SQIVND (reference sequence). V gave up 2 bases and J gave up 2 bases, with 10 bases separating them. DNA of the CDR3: TGTGCCAGTAGTATATTGGGACAAGCCTACGAGCAGTACTTC. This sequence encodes CASSILGQAYEQYF.

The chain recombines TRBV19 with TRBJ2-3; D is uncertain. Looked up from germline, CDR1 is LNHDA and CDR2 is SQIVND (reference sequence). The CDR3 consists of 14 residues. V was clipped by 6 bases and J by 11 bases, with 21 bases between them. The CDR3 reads CASSLDGGQVEQYF. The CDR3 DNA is TGTGCCAGTAGCCTCGACGGTGGGCAGGTAGAGCAGTATTTT.

As DNA, the CDR3 is TGTGCCAGCAGTTCCCGCCCACTAGCGGGAGCTGACGAGCAGTACTTC. The encoded protein is CASSSRPLAGADEQYF. The J gene is TRBJ2-7, the V gene TRBV6-5, with 11 bases matching TRBD2. The CDR3 is 16 amino acids. The V segment lost 4 bases and the J segment 5 bases; nucleotides outside the gene matches: 10. Germline V gene sequence: CDR1 MNHEY, CDR2 SVGAGI.

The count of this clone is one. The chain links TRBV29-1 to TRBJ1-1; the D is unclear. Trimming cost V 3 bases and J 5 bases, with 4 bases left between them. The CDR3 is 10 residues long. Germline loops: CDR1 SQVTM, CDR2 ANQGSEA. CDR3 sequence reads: CSVDQTEAFF. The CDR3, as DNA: TGCAGCGTTGACCAGACTGAAGCTTTCTTT.

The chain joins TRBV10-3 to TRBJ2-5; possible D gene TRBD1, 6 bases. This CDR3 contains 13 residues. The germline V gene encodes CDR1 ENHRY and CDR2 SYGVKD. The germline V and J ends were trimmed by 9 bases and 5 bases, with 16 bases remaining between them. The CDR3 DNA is TGTGCCATTTCCCAGGGGTTAGGGGAGACCCAGTACTTC. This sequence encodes CAISQGLGETQYF.

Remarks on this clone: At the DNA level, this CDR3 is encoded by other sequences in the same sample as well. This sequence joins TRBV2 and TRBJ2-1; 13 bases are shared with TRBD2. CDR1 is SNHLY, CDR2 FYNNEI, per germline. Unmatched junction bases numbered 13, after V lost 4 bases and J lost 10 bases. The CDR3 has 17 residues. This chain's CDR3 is CASSGKLGLAGFGEQFF. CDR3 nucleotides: TGTGCCAGCAGTGGCAAACTGGGACTAGCGGGATTCGGCGAGCAGTTCTTC.

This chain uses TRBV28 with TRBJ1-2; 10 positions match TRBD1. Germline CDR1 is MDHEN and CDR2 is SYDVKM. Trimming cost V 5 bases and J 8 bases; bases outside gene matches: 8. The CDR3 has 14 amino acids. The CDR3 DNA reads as TGTGCCAGCAGTCCCTCGACAGGGGGCAACGGCTACACCTTC. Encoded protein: CASSPSTGGNGYTF.

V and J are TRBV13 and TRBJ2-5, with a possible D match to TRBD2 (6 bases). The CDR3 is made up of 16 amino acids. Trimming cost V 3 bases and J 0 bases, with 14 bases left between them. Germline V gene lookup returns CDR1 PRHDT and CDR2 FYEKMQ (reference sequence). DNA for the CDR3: TGTGCCAGCAGCTTGAGCGAGCGGGCGTACCAAGAGACCCAGTACTTC. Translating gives CASSLSERAYQETQYF.

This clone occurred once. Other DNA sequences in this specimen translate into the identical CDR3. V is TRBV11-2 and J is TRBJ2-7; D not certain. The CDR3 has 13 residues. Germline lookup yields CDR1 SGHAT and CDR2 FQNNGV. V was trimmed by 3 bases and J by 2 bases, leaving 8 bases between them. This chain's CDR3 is CASSLGTPYEQYF. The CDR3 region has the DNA TGTGCCAGCAGCTTGGGCACCCCCTACGAGCAGTACTTC.

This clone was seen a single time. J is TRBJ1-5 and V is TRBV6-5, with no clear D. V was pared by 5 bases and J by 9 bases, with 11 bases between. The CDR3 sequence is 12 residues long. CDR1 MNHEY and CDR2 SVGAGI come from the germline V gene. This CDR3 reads CASSPPWGPQHF. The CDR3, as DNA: TGTGCCAGCAGTCCCCCTTGGGGGCCCCAGCATTTT.

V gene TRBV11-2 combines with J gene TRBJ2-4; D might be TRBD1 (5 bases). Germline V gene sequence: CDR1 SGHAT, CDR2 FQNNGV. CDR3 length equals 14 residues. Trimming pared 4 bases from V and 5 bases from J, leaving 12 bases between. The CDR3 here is CASSSSDNQNIQYF. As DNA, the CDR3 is TGTGCCAGCAGCTCATCGGACAACCAAAACATTCAGTACTTC.

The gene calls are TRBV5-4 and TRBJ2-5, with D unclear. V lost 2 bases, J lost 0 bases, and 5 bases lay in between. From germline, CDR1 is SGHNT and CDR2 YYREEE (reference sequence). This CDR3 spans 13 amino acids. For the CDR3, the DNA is TGTGCCAGCAGCTTTGACAACCAAGAGACCCAGTACTTC. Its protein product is CASSFDNQETQYF.

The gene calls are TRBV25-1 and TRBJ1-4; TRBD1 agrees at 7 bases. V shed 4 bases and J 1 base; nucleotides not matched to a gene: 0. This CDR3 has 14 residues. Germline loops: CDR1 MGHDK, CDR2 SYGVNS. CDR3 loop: CASSAGGTNEKLFF. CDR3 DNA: TGTGCCAGCAGTGCAGGGGGAACTAATGAAAAACTGTTTTTT.

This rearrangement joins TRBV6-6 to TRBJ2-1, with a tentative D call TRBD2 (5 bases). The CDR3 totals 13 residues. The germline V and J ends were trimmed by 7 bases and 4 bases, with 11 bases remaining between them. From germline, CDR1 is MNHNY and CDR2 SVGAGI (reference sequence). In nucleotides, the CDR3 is TGTGCCAGCACGGGGAGTTTTTACAATGAGCAGTTCTTC. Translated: CASTGSFYNEQFF.

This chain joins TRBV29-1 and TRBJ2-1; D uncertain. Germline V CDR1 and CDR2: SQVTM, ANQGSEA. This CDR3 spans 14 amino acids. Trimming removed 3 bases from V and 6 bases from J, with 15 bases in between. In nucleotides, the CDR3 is TGCAGCGTTGAGTCGGGCCAAGGGTCCAATGAGCAGTTCTTC. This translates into CSVESGQGSNEQFF.

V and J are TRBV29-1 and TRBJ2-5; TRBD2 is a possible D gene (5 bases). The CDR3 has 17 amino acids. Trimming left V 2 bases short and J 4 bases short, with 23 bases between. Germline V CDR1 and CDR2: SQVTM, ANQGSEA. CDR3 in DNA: TGCAGCGTTGAATTTTACGAGGAGGTCACCGCTTTAGAGACCCAGTACTTC. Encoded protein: CSVEFYEEVTALETQYF.

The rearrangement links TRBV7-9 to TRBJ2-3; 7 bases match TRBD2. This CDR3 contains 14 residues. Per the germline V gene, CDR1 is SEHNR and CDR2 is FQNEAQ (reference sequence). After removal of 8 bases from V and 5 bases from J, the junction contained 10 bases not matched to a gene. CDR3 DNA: TGTGCCAGCTCTAGGGGAGGGTTGAAAGATACGCAGTATTTT. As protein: CASSRGGLKDTQYF.

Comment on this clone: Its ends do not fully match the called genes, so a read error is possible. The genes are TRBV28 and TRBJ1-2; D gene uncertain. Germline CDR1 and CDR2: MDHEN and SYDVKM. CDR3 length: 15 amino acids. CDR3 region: CTSRPRGPRYYGYTF. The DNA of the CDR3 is TGTACCAGCAGACCGCGCGGGCCAAGGTACTATGGCTACACCTTC.

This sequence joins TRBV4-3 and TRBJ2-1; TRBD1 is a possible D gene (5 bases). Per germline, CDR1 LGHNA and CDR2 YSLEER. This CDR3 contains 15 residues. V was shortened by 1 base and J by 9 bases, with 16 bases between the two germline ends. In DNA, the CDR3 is TGCGCCAGCAGCCAAGTAATCAGGGCAGGAATTGAGCAGTTCTTC. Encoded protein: CASSQVIRAGIEQFF.

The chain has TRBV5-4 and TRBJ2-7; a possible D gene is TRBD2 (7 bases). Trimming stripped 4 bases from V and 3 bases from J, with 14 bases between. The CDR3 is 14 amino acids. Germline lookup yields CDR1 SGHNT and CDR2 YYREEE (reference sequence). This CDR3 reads CASSEIGGDYEQYF. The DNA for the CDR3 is TGTGCCAGCAGCGAAATAGGGGGGGACTACGAGCAGTACTTC.